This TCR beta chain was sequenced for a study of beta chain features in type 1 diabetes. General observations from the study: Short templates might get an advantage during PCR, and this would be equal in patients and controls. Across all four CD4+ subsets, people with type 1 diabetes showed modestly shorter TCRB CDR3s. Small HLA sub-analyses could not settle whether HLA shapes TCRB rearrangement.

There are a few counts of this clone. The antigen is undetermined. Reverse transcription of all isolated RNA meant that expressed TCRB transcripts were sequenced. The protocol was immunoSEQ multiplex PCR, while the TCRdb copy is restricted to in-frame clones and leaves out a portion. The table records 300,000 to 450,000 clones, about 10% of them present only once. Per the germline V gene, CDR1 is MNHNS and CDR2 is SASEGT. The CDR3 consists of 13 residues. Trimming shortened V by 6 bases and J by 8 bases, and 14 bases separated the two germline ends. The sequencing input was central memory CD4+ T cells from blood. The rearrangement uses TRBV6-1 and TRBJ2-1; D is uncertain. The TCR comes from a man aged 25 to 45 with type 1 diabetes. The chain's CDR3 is CASSPRLLYEQFF. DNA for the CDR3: TGTGCCAGCAGCCCTAGACTTTTGTATGAGCAGTTCTTC.